This T cell receptor (beta chain) was documented in a study of blood T cell repertoires in COVID-19. Study as a whole: Sites across the United States, Italy and Spain contributed samples from acute and convalescent COVID-19. Sources were T cells, B-cell-depleted T cells, or PBMCs; the material itself was cDNA or gDNA.

Looked up from germline, CDR1 is LNHDA and CDR2 is SQIVND (reference sequence). V was clipped by 5 bases and J by 5 bases, with 12 bases between them. There are 13 residues in the CDR3. In the authors' workflow: Amplification of reference gene primers provided the estimated nucleated cell counts. Sequencing was performed with immunoSEQ multiplex PCR; in TCRdb, only in-frame clones are kept and a portion is missing. Clonal size and the V and J genes are those of that table, whereas D and trimming came from the DNA. The table shows around 270,000 clones, with over 75% occurring only once. The rearrangement joins TRBV19 to TRBJ1-1, with a weak D call TRBD1 (5 bases). Sequencing used peripheral blood. The receptor was derived from a woman between 45 and 60 years old with acute or convalescent COVID-19. CDR3 DNA sequence: TGTGCCAGTAGTGCAGACAGATGGACTGAAGCTTTCTTT. Translating gives CASSADRWTEAFF.